These T cell receptor beta chains were read from a single sample in a study of beta chain features in type 1 diabetes. Assay: immunoSEQ multiplex PCR; the TCRdb copy retains only in-frame clones and omits some. The profile shows fewer than 400,000 clones, less than 10% of them singletons. Material for sequencing was central memory CD4+ T cells from blood. These receptors were collected from a woman between 18 and 29 years old in good health. The CDR3 runs from the conserved cysteine through the conserved F or W. D genes are given only for firm matches. Expanded clones are given a class, and other clones once, few, many or no size at all.

V gene	D gene	CDR3 length	clone size	J gene	CDR3 DNA	CDR3 protein
TRBV2	-	11	few	TRBJ2-7	TGTGCCAGCAGAGAGCTAGACGAGCAGTACTTC	CASRELDEQYF
TRBV5-1	TRBD2	19	many	TRBJ2-1	TGCGCCAGCAGAGGAATCGGGACTAGCGGGAATTGGACCTACAATGAGCAGTTCTTC	CASRGIGTSGNWTYNEQFF
TRBV15	-	13	-	TRBJ2-5	TGTGCCACCAGCAGAGACCCTCAAGAGACCCAGTACTTC	CATSRDPQETQYF
TRBV2	-	13	-	TRBJ2-3	TGTGCCAGCACTCATGACTCGAGATTCACGCAGTATTTT	CASTHDSRFTQYF
TRBV4-1	-	16	-	TRBJ1-5	TGCGCCAGCAGCCAAGATCGGGTAGGGGCAAGTCAGCCCCAGCATTTT	CASSQDRVGASQPQHF
TRBV4-1	-	18	-	TRBJ1-1	TGCGCCAGCAGCCAAGATCTAGTGTTTGACAGCTTGAACACTGAAGCTTTCTTT	CASSQDLVFDSLNTEAFF
TRBV2	TRBD1	14	-	TRBJ1-4	TGTGCCAGCACTCCGACAGGGGCGGATGAAAAACTGTTTTTT	CASTPTGADEKLFF
TRBV4-3	-	18	few	TRBJ2-3	TGCGCCAGCAGCCAAGACCGACGGCAGGGCGGATACACAGATACGCAGTATTTT	CASSQDRRQGGYTDTQYF
TRBV28	-	15	-	TRBJ1-1	TGTGCCAGCTGCCCCGTTGGGACTCTATACACTGAAGCTTTCTTT	CASCPVGTLYTEAFF
TRBV4-1	TRBD2	16	few	TRBJ2-3	TGCGCCAGCAGCAGACTAGCGGGAGGACTCACAGATACGCAGTATTTT	CASSRLAGGLTDTQYF
TRBV6-5	-	13	-	TRBJ2-1	TGTGCCAGCAGTTCATGGAGATACAATGAGCAGTTCTTC	CASSSWRYNEQFF
TRBV4-3	TRBD2	15	-	TRBJ2-1	TGCGCCAGCAGCCGGGGGCTAGCGGGAGGGAATGAGCAGTTCTTC	CASSRGLAGGNEQFF
TRBV7-6	TRBD2	14	-	TRBJ2-3	TGTGCCAGCAGCTTATCGGGAGGGGCAGATACGCAGTATTTT	CASSLSGGADTQYF
TRBV7-2	-	15	-	TRBJ1-5	TGTGCCAGCAGCTTACACGACAGTGCCAATCAGCCCCAGCATTTT	CASSLHDSANQPQHF
TRBV5-4	-	13	few	TRBJ2-7	TGCGCCAGCAGCCAAGCACCACTCTACGAGCAGTACTTC	CASSQAPLYEQYF
TRBV20-1	-	10	few	TRBJ2-3	TGCAGTGCCAGGAAAGATACGCAGTATTTT	CSARKDTQYF
TRBV5-6	-	15	-	TRBJ1-1	TGTGCCAGCACCACACCGGGGGGCGCGGGCACTGAAGCTTTCTTT	CASTTPGGAGTEAFF
TRBV29-1	TRBD1	14	few	TRBJ2-7	TGCAGCGCTGGAAACAGGGGAGCATCCTACGAGCAGTACTTC	CSAGNRGASYEQYF
TRBV5-5	-	15	-	TRBJ1-5	TGTGCCAGCAGCCAAGGAAGGGCTTCCGAGGGACCCCAGCATTTT	CASSQGRASEGPQHF
TRBV4-2	-	15	many	TRBJ2-2	TGTGCCAGCAGCCAAGAGGGACCGAGCACCGGGGAGCTGTTTTTT	CASSQEGPSTGELFF
TRBV7-2	-	14	-	TRBJ1-5	TGTGCCAGCAGCTATTCAGGGAAGGGTCAGCCCCAGCATTTT	CASSYSGKGQPQHF
TRBV7-8	TRBD1	15	-	TRBJ1-1	TGTGCCAGCAGCTCGGACAGGGGATGGGGCACTGAAGCTTTCTTT	CASSSDRGWGTEAFF
TRBV18	-	15	-	TRBJ2-1	TGTGCCAGCTCCTCTGGGGACTTCTCCTACAATGAGCAGTTCTTC	CASSSGDFSYNEQFF
TRBV5-1	-	14	few	TRBJ2-2	TGCGCCAGCAGCTTGGGACAGAACACCGGGGAGCTGTTTTTT	CASSLGQNTGELFF
TRBV6-6	TRBD1	13	-	TRBJ1-2	TGTGCCAGCAGCCAATCGACAGGGTTAGGCTACACCTTC	CASSQSTGLGYTF
TRBV7-9	-	13	-	TRBJ2-3	TGTGCCAGCAGCTTAATGTTCACAGATACGCAGTATTTT	CASSLMFTDTQYF
TRBV7-9	-	13	many	TRBJ2-3	TGTGCCAGCAGCTTAGTGGGGGCAGATACGCAGTATTTT	CASSLVGADTQYF